The T cell receptor (beta chain) described here comes from a study of blood T cell repertoires in COVID-19. Original methodology: Estimated nucleated cell counts came from reference gene primer amplification. Assay used: immunoSEQ multiplex PCR; TCRdb lists only in-frame clones, some missing. That table furnishes V, J and clone size, whereas the DNA furnished D and trimming. The sample yields around 100,000 clones, approximately 87% seen once. V gave up 3 bases and J gave up 0 bases; unmatched junction bases: 11. CDR1 MGHRA and CDR2 YSYEKL come from the germline V gene. This CDR3 comprises 18 residues.

This TCR derives from a human donor in a cohort sampled during active COVID-19. The chain combines TRBV4-1 with TRBJ2-3; TRBD2 matches at 8 bases. Sequenced sample: peripheral blood. CDR3 sequence reads: CASSHISPSGSSTDTQYF. In DNA form, the CDR3 reads TGCGCCAGCAGCCATATCAGTCCTAGCGGGTCTAGCACAGATACGCAGTATTTT.